This record covers a single TCR beta chain. The antigen is undetermined. This sample is part of a study of graft-versus-host responses after intestinal transplantation. The overall study: Anti-thymocyte globulin served as induction for all recipients, who then took tacrolimus and steroids for about three years. Broader study findings: Present in recipient marrow, GvH clones included some that appeared first in ileum or blood.

Data came from immunoSEQ multiplex PCR; TCRdb stores just in-frame clones and leaves some out. Counted here are about 29,000 clones, 60% to 85% occurring once; the ten biggest clones make up around 2.9%. Germline lookup yields CDR1 LNHDA and CDR2 SQIVND (reference sequence). CDR3 length: 15 amino acids. With 4 bases clipped from V and 4 bases from J, the junction kept 5 bases outside the gene matches. Processed graft tissue released its intraepithelial and lamina propria lymphocytes. Sequencing was performed on ileum tissue, taken 98 days after intestinal transplantation. The rearrangement joins TRBV19 to TRBJ1-2, with TRBD1 identical over 11 bases. The clonotype originates from a human patient who received an intestinal transplant, so some T cells may come from the graft donor. The chain's CDR3 is CASSSGQGATYGYTF. The CDR3 DNA follows: TGTGCCAGTAGTAGCGGACAGGGGGCGACCTATGGCTACACCTTC.